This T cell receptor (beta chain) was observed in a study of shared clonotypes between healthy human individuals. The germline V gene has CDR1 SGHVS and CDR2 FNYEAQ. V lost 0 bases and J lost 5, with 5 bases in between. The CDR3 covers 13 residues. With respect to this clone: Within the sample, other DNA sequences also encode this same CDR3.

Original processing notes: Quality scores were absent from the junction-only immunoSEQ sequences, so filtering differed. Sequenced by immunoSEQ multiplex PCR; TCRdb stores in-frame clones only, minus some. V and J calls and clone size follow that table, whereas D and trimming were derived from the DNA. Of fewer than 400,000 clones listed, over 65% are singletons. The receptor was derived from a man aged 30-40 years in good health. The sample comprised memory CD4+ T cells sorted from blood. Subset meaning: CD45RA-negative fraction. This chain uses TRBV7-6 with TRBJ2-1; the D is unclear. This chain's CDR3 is CASSLATNNEQFF. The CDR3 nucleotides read TGTGCCAGCAGCTTAGCGACCAACAATGAGCAGTTCTTC.